Listed below are T cell receptor beta chains from one sample, sequenced in a study of cytomegalovirus exposure and HLA in healthy donors. Libraries were prepared by immunoSEQ multiplex PCR; TCRdb keeps only in-frame clonotypes and omits some of them. The sample holds approximately 190,000 clones; about four fifths are singletons and the top ten take about 14%. Material: PBMCs. These receptors originate from a woman aged 30 to 39 in good health and CMV-seropositive. Each CDR3 is given with its conserved first and last residue. The D gene is left open where the match is weak. The size entry is marked missing in some rows and otherwise reads once, few, many or a size class.

abundance: few; d_gene: .; j_gene: TRBJ1-3; v_gene: TRBV7-6; CDR3nt: TGTGCCAGCAGCTTATCTGCCGGCTCTGGAAACACCATATATTTT; CDR3aa: CASSLSAGSGNTIYF
abundance: .; d_gene: TRBD1; j_gene: TRBJ2-7; v_gene: TRBV7-9; CDR3nt: TGTGCCAGCAGCTCCCGGGACAGAAGACACGGGCAGTACTTC; CDR3aa: CASSSRDRRHGQYF
abundance: .; d_gene: .; j_gene: TRBJ1-5; v_gene: TRBV7-8; CDR3nt: TGTGCCAGCAGCTTTAGTGTTGGGGCAGGGAGCAATCAGCCCCAGCATTTT; CDR3aa: CASSFSVGAGSNQPQHF
abundance: .; d_gene: TRBD2; j_gene: TRBJ2-1; v_gene: TRBV2; CDR3nt: TGTGCCAGCAGCAAACTAGCGGCCGTTAACAATGAGCAGTTCTTC; CDR3aa: CASSKLAAVNNEQFF
abundance: .; d_gene: TRBD2; j_gene: TRBJ2-7; v_gene: TRBV18; CDR3nt: TGTGCCAGCTCACCGACACAGGAGGCGGGGGAATACGAGCAGTACTTC; CDR3aa: CASSPTQEAGEYEQYF
abundance: .; d_gene: TRBD1; j_gene: TRBJ1-5; v_gene: TRBV19; CDR3nt: TGTGCCAGTAGGCAACAGGGGGCTAGCAATCAGCCCCAGCATTTT; CDR3aa: CASRQQGASNQPQHF
abundance: .; d_gene: TRBD1; j_gene: TRBJ1-2; v_gene: TRBV10-3; CDR3nt: TGTGCCATCAGTGAGGGATCAGGACAGGTCTTTAACTATGGCTACACCTTC; CDR3aa: CAISEGSGQVFNYGYTF
abundance: .; d_gene: .; j_gene: TRBJ2-5; v_gene: TRBV5-6; CDR3nt: TGTGCCAGCAGCTTCCAGGGTTGGGGATCGGAGACCCAGTACTTC; CDR3aa: CASSFQGWGSETQYF
abundance: .; d_gene: TRBD1; j_gene: TRBJ2-5; v_gene: TRBV11-2; CDR3nt: TGTGCCAGCAGCCCCCGATCACAGGGGGCACGAGAGACCCAGTACTTC; CDR3aa: CASSPRSQGARETQYF
abundance: .; d_gene: .; j_gene: TRBJ2-7; v_gene: TRBV27; CDR3nt: TGTGCCAGCAGTTTATATGGACAGGGCGGGAGCTCCTACGAGCAGTACTTC; CDR3aa: CASSLYGQGGSSYEQYF
abundance: .; d_gene: TRBD1; j_gene: TRBJ2-7; v_gene: TRBV5-1; CDR3nt: TGCGCCAGCAGCGTGAGGACAGGGGGCGGTTACGAGCAGTACTTC; CDR3aa: CASSVRTGGGYEQYF
abundance: .; d_gene: .; j_gene: TRBJ2-7; v_gene: TRBV7-7; CDR3nt: TGTGCTAGCAGCTTAGAACGGGGGGCTTCCTACGAGCAGTACTTC; CDR3aa: CASSLERGASYEQYF
abundance: .; d_gene: TRBD1; j_gene: TRBJ2-3; v_gene: TRBV6-1; CDR3nt: TGTGCCAGCAGCAGGACAGGGTCGGGCACAGATACGCAGTATTTT; CDR3aa: CASSRTGSGTDTQYF
abundance: .; d_gene: .; j_gene: TRBJ1-2; v_gene: TRBV9; CDR3nt: TGTGCCAGCAGCGTAGCGTCCCAGGTGGGAGCTGGCTACACCTTC; CDR3aa: CASSVASQVGAGYTF
abundance: .; d_gene: .; j_gene: TRBJ2-1; v_gene: TRBV27; CDR3nt: TGTGCCAGCAGTTTAACGGTTGTAAATGAGCAGTTCTTC; CDR3aa: CASSLTVVNEQFF
abundance: .; d_gene: .; j_gene: TRBJ2-7; v_gene: TRBV11-3; CDR3nt: TGTGCCAGCAGCCTAAGGACACCTTCCTACGAGCAGTACTTC; CDR3aa: CASSLRTPSYEQYF
abundance: .; d_gene: .; j_gene: TRBJ2-7; v_gene: TRBV27; CDR3nt: TGTGCCAGCCGGAGACGCTTCCCTGATCCGTACGAGCAGTACTTC; CDR3aa: CASRRRFPDPYEQYF
abundance: .; d_gene: TRBD1; j_gene: TRBJ2-1; v_gene: TRBV5-1; CDR3nt: TGCGCCAGCAGCCGGGACAGGGGCTACAATGAGCAGTTCTTC; CDR3aa: CASSRDRGYNEQFF
abundance: .; d_gene: .; j_gene: TRBJ2-3; v_gene: TRBV28; CDR3nt: TGTGCCAGCAGTTTAGCGGGGGCCACAGATACGCAGTATTTT; CDR3aa: CASSLAGATDTQYF
abundance: .; d_gene: TRBD2; j_gene: TRBJ2-3; v_gene: TRBV11-1; CDR3nt: TGTGCCAGCAGCCCCGGATCAGCGGGAGTTGCAGATACGCAGTATTTT; CDR3aa: CASSPGSAGVADTQYF
abundance: .; d_gene: .; j_gene: TRBJ1-2; v_gene: TRBV27; CDR3nt: TGTGCCAGCAGTAGCTCGAATGAGGAGGGCTACACCTTC; CDR3aa: CASSSSNEEGYTF
abundance: .; d_gene: .; j_gene: TRBJ2-1; v_gene: TRBV7-9; CDR3nt: TGTGCCAGCAGCTTACCCCAGGCCCTTCGGCAGTTCTTC; CDR3aa: CASSLPQALRQFF
abundance: .; d_gene: .; j_gene: TRBJ1-5; v_gene: TRBV9; CDR3nt: TGTGCCAGCAGTCGCCGCAGGCTGCATCAGCCCCAGCATTTT; CDR3aa: CASSRRRLHQPQHF
abundance: .; d_gene: .; j_gene: TRBJ2-2; v_gene: TRBV27; CDR3nt: TGTGCCAGTCAGGGGTGGGACACCGGGGAGCTGTTTTTT; CDR3aa: CASQGWDTGELFF
abundance: few; d_gene: TRBD2; j_gene: TRBJ2-1; v_gene: TRBV9; CDR3nt: TGTGCCAGCAGCGTAAATTCGGCTAGCGGGGATTCAAATGAGCAGTTCTTC; CDR3aa: CASSVNSASGDSNEQFF
abundance: .; d_gene: .; j_gene: TRBJ1-1; v_gene: TRBV5-8; CDR3nt: TGTGCCAGCAGCTTGTTGCCCCAGGGCACTGAAGCTTTCTTT; CDR3aa: CASSLLPQGTEAFF
abundance: .; d_gene: TRBD1; j_gene: TRBJ2-7; v_gene: TRBV28; CDR3nt: TGTGCCAGCAGTTCTAGACAGGGGCCGCTTTACGAGCAGTACTTC; CDR3aa: CASSSRQGPLYEQYF
abundance: .; d_gene: .; j_gene: TRBJ2-3; v_gene: TRBV7-3; CDR3nt: TGTGCCAGCAGCTTACGGACTAAGGGAGATACGCAGTATTTT; CDR3aa: CASSLRTKGDTQYF
abundance: .; d_gene: .; j_gene: TRBJ2-7; v_gene: TRBV4-1; CDR3nt: TGCGCCAGCAGCCAAGATCGACACGCCGACGAGCAGTACTTC; CDR3aa: CASSQDRHADEQYF
abundance: .; d_gene: .; j_gene: TRBJ2-5; v_gene: TRBV5-6; CDR3nt: TGTGCCAGCAGCTTGGCGACGGGGGGCGGAGGGGAGACCCAGTACTTC; CDR3aa: CASSLATGGGGETQYF
abundance: .; d_gene: .; j_gene: TRBJ2-7; v_gene: TRBV30; CDR3nt: TGTGCCTGGAGACGGCGTCGGGGTCCGGGACTGGCAACCTCCTACGAGCAGTACTTC; CDR3aa: CAWRRRRGPGLATSYEQYF
abundance: .; d_gene: TRBD1; j_gene: TRBJ1-6; v_gene: TRBV27; CDR3nt: TGTGCCAGCAGTCCCGCTGGGACAGGAGGTTCACCCCTCCACTTT; CDR3aa: CASSPAGTGGSPLHF
abundance: few; d_gene: TRBD1; j_gene: TRBJ1-6; v_gene: TRBV6-6; CDR3nt: TGTGCCAGCAGTTACTCCGGGACAGGGGATTCACCCCTCCACTTT; CDR3aa: CASSYSGTGDSPLHF